This record looks at one T cell receptor beta chain sequence and its context. This clone was seen at least ten times. Its antigen is still unknown. No much larger clonotype is one base removed from it; base qualities were not supplied. The sample comes from a study of blood T cell repertoires in COVID-19 (dated by TCRdb to between 2020 and 2021). About the investigation overall: Samples from collaborators originated in the United States, Italy and Spain and spanned both the acute and convalescent phases of COVID-19. The prospective study material was composed of cDNA or gDNA derived from T cells, B-cell-depleted T cells, or PBMCs. Subjects who had been exposed to COVID-19, were actively infected with it, or had recovered from it provided the deeply sampled blood TCRbeta repertoires that made up the dataset. The repertoires were released in a freely available public database intended as a resource for research on the immune response to SARS-CoV-2. Samples came from the ongoing ImmuneRACE study (first 160 participants) plus 1,254 subjects from 6 global collaborators. Sample metadata almost always included a de-identified subject ID, COVID-19 status, age in years and sex. Where available, HLA class I and class II types were obtained from metadata supplied by the sample provider rather than from assay-based typing. Overall study outcomes, separate from this receptor: The quantity of clinical and demographic metadata differed by source and by participant and was supplied without curation.

The immunoSEQ Assay, a bias-controlled multiplex PCR, was used to amplify TCRbeta CDR3 regions from genomic DNA. The paper's data handling went like this. Within the assay, amplification of reference gene primers was used to estimate how many nucleated cells each sample contained. Sequence reads were collapsed and filtered to measure the absolute abundance of every unique TCRbeta CDR3 rearrangement. Productive Simpson clonality was computed per sample as the square root of Simpson's diversity index over productive rearrangements. TCRdb limited this immuneACCESS table to in-frame rearrangements with V and J called. A share of clones is missing; checked studies link under half to unresolved V genes, and the rest is unexplained. V and J calls and clone size come straight from that table; D and trimming were deduced from the DNA. In all, the sample holds approximately 70,000 clones, and under 80% of those were seen once. The ten largest make up over 50% of the sample.

Participants in the prospective study were enrolled through a virtual design, were aged roughly 18 to 100 years, and lived in 24 United States geographic areas. To assign participants to cohorts, the prospective study relied on clinical history that participants themselves reported in a screening survey and a study questionnaire. Exposed participants had been in contact, within 2 weeks of entering the study, with a person who had a PCR-confirmed or clinician-diagnosed case of COVID-19. In the prospective study, mobile phlebotomists collected whole blood, serum and a nasopharyngeal or oropharyngeal swab from each participant. Prospective study participants could optionally give additional blood draws and questionnaires over a roughly 2-month period. Prospective study blood samples were shipped either frozen or at room temperature before DNA extraction. The source is a woman between 55 and 75 years old who had been exposed to COVID-19. The sample taken for sequencing was PBMCs or T cells enriched from blood (not recorded which).

Read as DNA, the sequence is TGTGCCAGCAGCCATGGTGACAGGAACACTGAAGCTTTCTTT. Translation gives CASSHGDRNTEAFF. The chain is encoded by TRBV3-1 (or the pseudogene TRBV3-2) joined to TRBJ1-1; D gene: possibly TRBD1, on 5 matching bases. The CDR3 has 14 amino acids, counting the end cysteine and phenylalanine. Kept here is only the CDR3 DNA, which spans 42 bases and is read in frame from base 1. Cut back by 3 bases and 1 base, the V and J ends lie 9 bases apart. For CDR1 and CDR2, the germline V gene (reference sequence) lists LGHDT and YNNKEL.